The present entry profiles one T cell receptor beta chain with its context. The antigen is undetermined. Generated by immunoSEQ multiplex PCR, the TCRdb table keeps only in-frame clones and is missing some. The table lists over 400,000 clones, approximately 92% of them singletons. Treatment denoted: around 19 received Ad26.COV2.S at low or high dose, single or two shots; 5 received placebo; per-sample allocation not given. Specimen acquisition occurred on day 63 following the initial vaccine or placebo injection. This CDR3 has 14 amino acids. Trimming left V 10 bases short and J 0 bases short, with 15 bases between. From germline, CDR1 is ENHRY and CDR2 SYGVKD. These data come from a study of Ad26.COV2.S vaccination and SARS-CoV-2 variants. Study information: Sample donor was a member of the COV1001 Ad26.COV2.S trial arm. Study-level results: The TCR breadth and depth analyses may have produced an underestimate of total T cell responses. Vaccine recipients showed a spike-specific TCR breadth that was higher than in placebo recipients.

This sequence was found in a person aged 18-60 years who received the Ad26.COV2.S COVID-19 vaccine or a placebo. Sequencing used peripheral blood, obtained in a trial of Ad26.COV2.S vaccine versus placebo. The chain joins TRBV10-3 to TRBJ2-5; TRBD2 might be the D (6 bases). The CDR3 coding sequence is TGTGCCAGCGGGACTTACGAGGACCAAGAGACCCAGTACTTC. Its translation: CASGTYEDQETQYF.